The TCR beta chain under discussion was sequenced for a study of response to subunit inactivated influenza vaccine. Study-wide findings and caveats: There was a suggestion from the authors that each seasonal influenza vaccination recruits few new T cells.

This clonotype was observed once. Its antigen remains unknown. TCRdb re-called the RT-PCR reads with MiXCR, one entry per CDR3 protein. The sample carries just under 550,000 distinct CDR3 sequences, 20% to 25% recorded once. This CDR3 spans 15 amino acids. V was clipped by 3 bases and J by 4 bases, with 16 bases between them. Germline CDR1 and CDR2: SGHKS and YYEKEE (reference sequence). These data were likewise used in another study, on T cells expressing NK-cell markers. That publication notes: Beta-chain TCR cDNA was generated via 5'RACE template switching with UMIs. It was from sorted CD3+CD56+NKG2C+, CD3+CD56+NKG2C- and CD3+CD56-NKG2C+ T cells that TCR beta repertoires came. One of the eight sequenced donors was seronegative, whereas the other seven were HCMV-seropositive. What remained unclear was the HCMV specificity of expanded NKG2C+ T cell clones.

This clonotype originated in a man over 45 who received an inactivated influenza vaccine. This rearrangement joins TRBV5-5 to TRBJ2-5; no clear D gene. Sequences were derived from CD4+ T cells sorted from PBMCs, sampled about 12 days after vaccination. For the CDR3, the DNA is TGTGCCAGCAGCTACCGAGGTGGCGGCGGAGAGACCCAGTACTTC. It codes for CASSYRGGGGETQYF.